The 12 T cell receptor beta chains reported below all come from one sample, sequenced in a study of T cells after yellow fever vaccination. Using its own MiXCR run on the 5' RACE reads, TCRdb lists one record per CDR3 protein. The top ten clones hold 0.85% of a sample with under 300,000 distinct CDR3 sequences, less than 8.5% of them seen once. The sequencing used CD4+ T cells sorted from PBMCs, collected 15 days after the yellow fever booster vaccination. The receptor set was obtained from a man aged 25 to 40 who received the YFV17D yellow fever vaccine.

This clonotype was found a few times. The chain couples TRBV4-3 to TRBJ2-3; D is uncertain. Trimming shortened V by 4 bases and J by 5 bases, and 19 bases separated the two germline ends. The germline V gene encodes CDR1 LGHNA and CDR2 YSLEER. This CDR3 spans 16 amino acids. The CDR3 DNA sequence: TGCGCCAGCAGCCCATCGGGTCAGCTGCAAGGAGATACGCAGTATTTT. It yields the protein CASSPSGQLQGDTQYF.

In its sample, this clonotype was seen many times. The chain couples TRBV28 to TRBJ2-5; a weak D match, TRBD2 (5 bases). CDR1 is MDHEN, CDR2 SYDVKM, per germline. The CDR3 consists of 16 residues. V lost 8 bases, J lost 2 bases, and 21 bases lay in between. CDR3 protein: CASGTFPSSTQETQYF. For the CDR3, the DNA is TGTGCCAGCGGAACGTTCCCTAGCTCCACTCAAGAGACCCAGTACTTC.

The chain is built from TRBV4-3 and TRBJ2-7; a possible D gene is TRBD1 (5 bases). CDR3 length: 15 residues. Trimming removed 0 bases from V and 2 bases from J, with 11 bases in between. Germline CDR1 LGHNA, CDR2 YSLEER. The DNA for the CDR3 is TGCGCCAGCAGCCAAGATGTTCAGGGCACCTACGAGCAGTACTTC. Translating gives CASSQDVQGTYEQYF.

The chain couples TRBV9 to TRBJ2-4, with D perhaps matching TRBD1 (5 bases). Trimming removed 2 bases at V and 6 bases at J, with 27 bases between. The CDR3 consists of 19 residues. The V gene's germline CDR1 is SGDLS and CDR2 YYNGEE. The CDR3 loop reads CASSVPRGTRTIPLNIQYF. The CDR3 bases are TGTGCCAGCAGCGTCCCAAGGGGTACGAGGACCATACCGCTAAACATTCAGTACTTC. Drawing the rest from reference TRBV9 and TRBJ2-4, the complete variable domain is DSGVTQTPKHLITATGQRVTLRCSPRSGDLSVYWYQQSLDQGLQFLIQYYNGEERAKGNILERFSAQQFPDLHSELNLSSLELGDSALYFCASSVPRGTRTIPLNIQYFGAGTRLSVL.

The chain recombines TRBV18 with TRBJ2-6; TRBD1 matches 10 bases. With V trimmed by 6 bases and J by 1 base, 6 bases remained unmatched. Germline loops: CDR1 KGHSH, CDR2 LQKENI. This CDR3 region has 17 residues. The CDR3 is CASSRGQGNSGANVLTF. The CDR3 DNA sequence: TGTGCCAGCTCCCGGGGACAGGGGAATTCTGGGGCCAACGTCCTGACTTTC.

In this sample, this clonotype turned up many times. V is TRBV4-3 and J is TRBJ2-7; D perhaps matches TRBD2 (6 bases). CDR1 and CDR2 (germline): LGHNA, YSLEER. V was trimmed by 2 bases and J by 0 bases, leaving 17 bases between them. CDR3 length: 17 amino acids. The CDR3 coding sequence is TGCGCCAGCAGCCAACACTCGCGCGCGGGGAGCTCCTACGAGCAGTACTTC. Translation: CASSQHSRAGSSYEQYF.

The chain joins TRBV11-2 to TRBJ2-1; D perhaps matches TRBD2 (5 bases). CDR1 and CDR2 from the germline V gene are SGHAT and FQNNGV. CDR3 length: 15 amino acids. V was clipped by 5 bases and J by 0 bases, with 11 bases between them. The CDR3 DNA is TGTGCCAGCAGCCTGAGGGTAGACTCCTACAATGAGCAGTTCTTC. Amino acid sequence: CASSLRVDSYNEQFF.

The chain recombines TRBV19 with TRBJ2-7; 14 nucleotides match TRBD2. There are 15 residues in the CDR3. The germline V gene encodes CDR1 LNHDA and CDR2 SQIVND (reference sequence). V shed 5 bases and J 4 bases; nucleotides not matched to a gene: 4. Written as DNA, the CDR3 is TGTGCCAGTAGTGCAGGGACTAGCGGGAGATACGAGCAGTACTTC. This sequence encodes CASSAGTSGRYEQYF. The entire variable domain, with the rest obtained from reference TRBV19 and TRBJ2-7, is as follows: DGGITQSPKYLFRKEGQNVTLSCEQNLNHDAMYWYRQDPGQGLRLIYYSQIVNDFQKGDIAEGYSVSREKKESFPLTVTSAQKNPTAFYLCASSAGTSGRYEQYFGPGTRLTVT.

V usage is TRBV12-3 or TRBV12-4 and J usage is TRBJ1-3; D is unclear. Trimming pared 6 bases from V and 4 bases from J, leaving 13 bases between. CDR3 length: 14 residues. The CDR3 sequence: CASRAGPRGNTIYF. The CDR3 bases are TGTGCCAGCAGAGCCGGACCCAGGGGAAACACCATATATTTT.

The CDR3 loop reads CASSPHQGGTGELFF. The CDR3 DNA reads TGTGCCAGCAGCCCCCACCAGGGGGGGACCGGGGAGCTGTTTTTT. The chain combines TRBV11-2 with TRBJ2-2; D may match TRBD1 or TRBD2 (7 bases each). CDR1 and CDR2 (germline): SGHAT, FQNNGV. Trimming pared 5 bases from V and 5 bases from J, leaving 15 bases between. The CDR3 extends over 15 amino acids.

This clonotype was found many times. The chain has TRBV7-2 and TRBJ2-3; D is uncertain. Germline CDR1 reads SGHTA; CDR2 reads FQGNSA. The ends were cut back, 4 bases at V and 2 bases at J, with 4 bases in the middle. CDR3 length equals 12 residues. The CDR3 DNA sequence: TGTGCCAGCAGCTACTACACAGATACGCAGTATTTT. Protein product: CASSYYTDTQYF.

The table lists this clonotype with a few counts. The chain links TRBV5-6 to TRBJ2-5, with 16 bases matching TRBD2. The trim removed 3 bases at V and 5 bases at J, leaving 4 bases unmatched. This CDR3 spans 16 amino acids. CDR1 and CDR2 from the germline V gene are SGHDT and YYEEEE. The CDR3 DNA reads TGTGCCAGCAGCTCCGGGACTAGCGGGAGGGCTGAGACCCAGTACTTC. It codes for CASSSGTSGRAETQYF.